This T cell receptor beta chain was obtained from a study of graft-versus-host responses after intestinal transplantation. Overall study context: Recipients got multivisceral, liver-intestinal, or isolated intestinal transplants. Every transplant recipient was induced with anti-thymocyte globulin, then maintained on tacrolimus and steroids for 2 to 3 years.

Findings of the study overall: The authors found GvH clones in recipient marrow, some appearing first in ileum or blood.

To note about this clone: What it recognizes is unknown.

The CDR3 is 16 residues long. The germline V gene encodes CDR1 SGHTA and CDR2 FQGTGA. J was trimmed by 7 bases and V by 2 bases; bases with no gene match: 10. The assay was immunoSEQ multiplex PCR, and TCRdb's table has in-frame clones only and misses some. Here the sample spans about 91,000 clones, 80% to 95% being singletons. The chain has TRBV7-3 and TRBJ2-1; 8 bases align to TRBD2. The sequencing used unstimulated CD4+ T cells sorted from spleen or lymph node cells, collected before transplant. This TCR was recovered from a human donor who was the organ donor for an intestinal transplant. Here the CDR3 reads CASSLASGPFENEQFF. The CDR3 coding sequence is TGTGCCAGCAGCTTAGCTAGCGGGCCTTTTGAGAATGAGCAGTTCTTC.